This TCR beta chain originates from a study of blood T cells in healthy people across ages. For this clonotype: As yet, its antigen is unknown.

Points from the study as a whole: Per million T cells, TCR beta diversity dropped about linearly as age rose. Naive CD4+ cell counts and diversity both ran higher in long-lived than in aged donors.

Then a second PCR, running roughly 7 to 11 cycles, was carried out with a sample-barcoded 5' primer and a J-beta primer mix. CDR3-containing paired-end reads numbering at least 2.5 million came from each sample. TCRdb ran MiXCR on the 5' RACE reads and lists one entry per CDR3 protein. Of about 1.8 million distinct CDR3 sequences in the sample, less than 50% were seen once. Germline assignment: CDR1 MNHEY and CDR2 SVGEGT. This CDR3 contains 15 residues. Trimming shortened V by 6 bases and J by 1 base, and 16 bases separated the two germline ends. The chain joins TRBV6-2 or TRBV6-3 to TRBJ2-7, with no clear D. The source material was blood. This receptor was taken from a woman between 40 and 55 years old in good health. CDR3 in DNA: TGTGCCAGCAGCCCTTCAAGACCCCAGTCCTACGAGCAGTACTTC. It is translated as CASSPSRPQSYEQYF.